The clone carrying this T cell receptor beta chain was counted a few times. Its antigen remains unidentified. The CDR3 contains 10 residues. Assay used: immunoSEQ multiplex PCR; TCRdb lists only in-frame clones, some missing. Seen here are 150,000 to 200,000 clones, 85% to 90% observed once, and the top ten hold approximately 2.7%. These data come from a study of T cell responses to AZD1222 COVID-19 vaccine. General observations from the study: White British donors predominated, females outnumbered males, and clonal diversity was possibly underestimated. Once two AZD1222 doses were given, Spike-specific TCR breadth and depth went up.

Sequenced material: peripheral blood, taken on day 0 of MenACWY control vaccination. This clonotype was obtained from an adult in good health. This chain uses TRBV12-1 with TRBJ1-3. TRBV12-1 counts as a pseudogene. The chain's CDR3 is CASLRDTIYF. The CDR3 nucleotides are TGTGCCAGCCTCCGGGACACCATATATTTT.